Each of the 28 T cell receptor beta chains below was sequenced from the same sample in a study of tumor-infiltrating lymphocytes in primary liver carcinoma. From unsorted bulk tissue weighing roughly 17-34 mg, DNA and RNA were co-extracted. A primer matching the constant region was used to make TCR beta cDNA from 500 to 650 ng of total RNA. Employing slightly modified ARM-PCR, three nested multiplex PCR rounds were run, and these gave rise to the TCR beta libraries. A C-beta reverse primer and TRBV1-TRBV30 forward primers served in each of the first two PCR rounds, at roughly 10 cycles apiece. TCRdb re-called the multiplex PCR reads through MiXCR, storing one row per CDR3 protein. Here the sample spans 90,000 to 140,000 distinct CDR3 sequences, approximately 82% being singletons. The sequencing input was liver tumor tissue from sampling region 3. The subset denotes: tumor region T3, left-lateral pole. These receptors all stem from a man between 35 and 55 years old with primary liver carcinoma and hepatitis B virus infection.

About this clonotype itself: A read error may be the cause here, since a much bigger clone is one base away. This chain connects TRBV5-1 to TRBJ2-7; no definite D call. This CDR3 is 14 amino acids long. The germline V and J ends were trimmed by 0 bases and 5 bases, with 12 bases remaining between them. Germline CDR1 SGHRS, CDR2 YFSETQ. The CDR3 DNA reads TGCGCCAGCAGCTTGGAGCCGGCGCGCGACGAGCAGTACTTC. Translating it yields CASSLEPARDEQYF.

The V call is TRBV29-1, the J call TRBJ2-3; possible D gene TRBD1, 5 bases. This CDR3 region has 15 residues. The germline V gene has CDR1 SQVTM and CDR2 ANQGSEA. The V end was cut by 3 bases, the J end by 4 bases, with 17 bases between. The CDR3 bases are TGCAGCGTTGAGGGTGGGGCCGGCAACGCAGATACGCAGTATTTT. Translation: CSVEGGAGNADTQYF.

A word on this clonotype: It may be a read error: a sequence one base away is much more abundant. CDR3 protein: CASRTEGNYGYTF. The DNA of the CDR3 is TGTGCCTCCCGGACAGAGGGAAACTATGGCTACACCTTC. The rearrangement links TRBV28 to TRBJ1-2, with D perhaps matching TRBD1 (6 bases). Germline CDR1 and CDR2: MDHEN and SYDVKM. The CDR3 sequence is 13 residues long. The V gene lost 11 bases and the J gene lost 2 bases, with 15 bases spanning the gap.

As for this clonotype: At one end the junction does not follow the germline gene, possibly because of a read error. The CDR3 DNA follows: TGTGCCAGCAACCAAGAAAGGACTAGCGGGAGTATCTATGAGCAGCTCTTC. Translation gives CASNQERTSGSIYEQLF. This rearrangement joins TRBV4-2 to TRBJ2-1; 13 positions agree with TRBD2. CDR1 and CDR2 (germline): LGHNA, YNFKEQ. The CDR3 extends over 17 amino acids.

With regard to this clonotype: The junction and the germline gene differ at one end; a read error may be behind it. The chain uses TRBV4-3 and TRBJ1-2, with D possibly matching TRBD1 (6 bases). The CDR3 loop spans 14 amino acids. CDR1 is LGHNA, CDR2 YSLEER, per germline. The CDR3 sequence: CTSSFQGSGYGYTF. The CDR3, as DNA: TGCACCAGCAGCTTCCAGGGGTCAGGCTATGGCTACACCTTC.

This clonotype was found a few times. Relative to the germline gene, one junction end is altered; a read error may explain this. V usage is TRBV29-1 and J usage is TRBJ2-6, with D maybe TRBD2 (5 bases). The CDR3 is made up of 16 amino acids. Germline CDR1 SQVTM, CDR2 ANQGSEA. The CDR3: CSVFRDTDSGTNVLTF. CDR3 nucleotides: TGCAGTGTTTTCCGGGATACAGACTCTGGGACCAACGTCCTGACTTTC.

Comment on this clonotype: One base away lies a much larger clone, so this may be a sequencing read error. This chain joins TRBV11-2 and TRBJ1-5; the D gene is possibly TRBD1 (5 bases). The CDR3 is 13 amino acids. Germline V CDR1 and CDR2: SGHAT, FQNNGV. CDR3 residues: CASSLGDDQPQRF. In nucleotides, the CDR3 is TGTGCCAGCAGCTTAGGGGACGATCAGCCCCAGCGTTTT.

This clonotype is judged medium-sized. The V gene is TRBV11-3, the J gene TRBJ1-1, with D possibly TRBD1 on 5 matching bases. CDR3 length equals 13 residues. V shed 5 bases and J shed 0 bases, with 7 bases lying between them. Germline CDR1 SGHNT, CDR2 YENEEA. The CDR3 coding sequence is TGTGCCAGCAGCACAGGTTTGAACACTGAAGCTTTCTTT. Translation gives CASSTGLNTEAFF.

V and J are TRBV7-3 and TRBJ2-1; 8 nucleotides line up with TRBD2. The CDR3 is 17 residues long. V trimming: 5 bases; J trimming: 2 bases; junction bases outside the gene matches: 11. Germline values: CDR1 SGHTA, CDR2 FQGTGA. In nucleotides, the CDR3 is TGTGCCAGCAGCCCTAGTACTACTAGCGGCCCCTACAATGAGCAGTTCTTC. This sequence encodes CASSPSTTSGPYNEQFF.

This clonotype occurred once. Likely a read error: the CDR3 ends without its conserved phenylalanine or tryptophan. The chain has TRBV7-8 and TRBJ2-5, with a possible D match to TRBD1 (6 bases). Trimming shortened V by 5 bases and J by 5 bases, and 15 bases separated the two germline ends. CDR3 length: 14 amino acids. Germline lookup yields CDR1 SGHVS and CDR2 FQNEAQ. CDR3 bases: TGTGCCAGCAGCAGGGACAAGGGGATTGAGACCCAGTACATC. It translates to CASSRDKGIETQYI.

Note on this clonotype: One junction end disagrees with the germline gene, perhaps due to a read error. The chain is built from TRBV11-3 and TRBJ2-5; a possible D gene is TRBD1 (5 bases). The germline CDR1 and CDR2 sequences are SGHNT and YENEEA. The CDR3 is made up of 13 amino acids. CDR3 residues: CANGSDSQETRYF. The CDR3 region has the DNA TGCGCCAACGGCTCAGACAGCCAAGAGACCCGGTACTTC. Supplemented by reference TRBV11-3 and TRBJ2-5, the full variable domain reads EAGVVQSPRYKIIEKKQPVAFWCNPISGHNTLYWYLQNLGQGPELLIRYENEEAVDDSQLPKDRFSAERLKGVDSTLKIQPAELGDSAVYLCANGSDSQETRYFGPGTRLLVL.

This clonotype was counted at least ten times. The CDR3 DNA follows: TGTGCCAGCAGCTTAACGGCCACTAGCGGCCCGAACACCGGGGAGCTGTTTTTT. This codes for CASSLTATSGPNTGELFF. The chain is built from TRBV7-3 and TRBJ2-2; 8 bases are a match to TRBD2. The CDR3 totals 18 residues. V shed 0 bases, J shed 0 bases, and the junction held 6 bases outside the gene matches. Germline loops: CDR1 SGHTA, CDR2 FQGTGA.

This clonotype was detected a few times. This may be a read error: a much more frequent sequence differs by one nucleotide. The CDR3 coding sequence is TGTGCCAGCTCGTCGACTAACGGGAGTACAGATACGCAGTATTTT. Translated: CASSSTNGSTDTQYF. The gene calls are TRBV18 and TRBJ2-3, with D maybe TRBD2 (6 bases). The CDR3 extends over 15 amino acids. V was cut by 6 bases and J by 3 bases, with 16 bases left in between. Germline-derived CDR1 and CDR2 are KGHSH and LQKENI.

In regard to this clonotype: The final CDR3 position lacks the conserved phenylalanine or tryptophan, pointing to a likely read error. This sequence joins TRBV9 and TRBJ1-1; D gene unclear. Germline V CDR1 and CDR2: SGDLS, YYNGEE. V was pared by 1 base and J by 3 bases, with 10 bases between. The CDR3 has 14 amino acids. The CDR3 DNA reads TGTGCCAGCAGCGTAACTCAGATCGACACTGAAGCTTTCTAT. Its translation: CASSVTQIDTEAFY.

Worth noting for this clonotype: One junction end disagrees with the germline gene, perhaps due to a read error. The CDR3 protein is CASADSGSTDTQFF. DNA of the CDR3: TGTGCCAGCGCGGATAGCGGGAGCACGGATACGCAGTTTTTT. The chain recombines TRBV5-5 with TRBJ2-3; 9 bases agree with TRBD2. The CDR3 is 14 amino acids. Germline CDR1 is SGHKS and CDR2 is YYEKEE (reference sequence). The full variable domain, its missing parts supplied by reference TRBV5-5 and TRBJ2-3, is DAGVTQSPTHLIKTRGQQVTLRCSPISGHKSVSWYQQVLGQGPQFIFQYYEKEERGRGNFPDRFSARQFPNYSSELNVNALLLGDSALYLCASADSGSTDTQFFGPGTRLTVL.

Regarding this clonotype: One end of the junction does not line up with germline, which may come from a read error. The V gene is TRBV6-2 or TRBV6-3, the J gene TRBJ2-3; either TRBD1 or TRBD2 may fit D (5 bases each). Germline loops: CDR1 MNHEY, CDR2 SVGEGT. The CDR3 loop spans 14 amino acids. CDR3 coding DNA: TGTGCCTGCAGTCGGGGCGGCGCCGGAGGTGCGCAGTATTTT. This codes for CACSRGGAGGAQYF.

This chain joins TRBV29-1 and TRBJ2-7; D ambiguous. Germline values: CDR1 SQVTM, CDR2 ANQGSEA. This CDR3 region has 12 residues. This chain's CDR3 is CKVSISAYEQYF. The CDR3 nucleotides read TGCAAGGTTTCCATATCAGCCTACGAGCAGTACTTC.

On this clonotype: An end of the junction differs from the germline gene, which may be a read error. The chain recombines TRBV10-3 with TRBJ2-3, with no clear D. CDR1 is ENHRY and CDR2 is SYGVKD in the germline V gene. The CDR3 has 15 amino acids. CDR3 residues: CAISEASRYTDTQYF. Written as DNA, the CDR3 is TGTGCCATTAGTGAAGCGAGCAGGTACACAGATACGCAGTATTTT.

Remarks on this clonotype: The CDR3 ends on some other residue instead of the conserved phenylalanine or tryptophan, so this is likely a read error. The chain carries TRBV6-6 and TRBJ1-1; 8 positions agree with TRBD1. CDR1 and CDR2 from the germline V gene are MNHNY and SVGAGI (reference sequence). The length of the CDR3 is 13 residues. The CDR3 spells CTSSTGGTTEAFL. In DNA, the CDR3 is TGTACCAGCAGCACAGGGGGGACTACCGAAGCTTTCCTT.

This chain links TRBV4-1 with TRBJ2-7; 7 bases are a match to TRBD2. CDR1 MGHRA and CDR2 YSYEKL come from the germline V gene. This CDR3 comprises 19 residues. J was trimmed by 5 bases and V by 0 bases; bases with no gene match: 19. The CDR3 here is CASSQDRGGRARIRNEQYF. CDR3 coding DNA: TGCGCCAGCAGCCAAGATCGAGGAGGGAGGGCCAGGATTCGCAACGAGCAGTACTTC.

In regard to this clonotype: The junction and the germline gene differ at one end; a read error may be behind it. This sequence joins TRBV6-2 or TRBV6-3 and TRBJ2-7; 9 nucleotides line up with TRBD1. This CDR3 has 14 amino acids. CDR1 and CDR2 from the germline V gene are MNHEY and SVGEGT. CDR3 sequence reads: CTSSLRDRAHGQYF. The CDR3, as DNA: TGTACCAGCAGCCTCCGGGACAGGGCCCACGGGCAATACTTC.

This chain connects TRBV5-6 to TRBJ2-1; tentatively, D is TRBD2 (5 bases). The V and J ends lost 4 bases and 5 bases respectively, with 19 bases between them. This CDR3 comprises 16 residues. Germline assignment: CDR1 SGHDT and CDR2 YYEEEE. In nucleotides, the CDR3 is TGTGCCAGCAGCCCGCCTGGGAACATGAGGGACAATGAGCAGTTCTTC. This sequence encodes CASSPPGNMRDNEQFF.

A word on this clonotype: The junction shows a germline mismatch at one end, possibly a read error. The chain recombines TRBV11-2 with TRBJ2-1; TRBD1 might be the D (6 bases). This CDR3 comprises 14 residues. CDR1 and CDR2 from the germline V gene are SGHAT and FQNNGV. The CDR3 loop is CAGSLLQGWGEHFF. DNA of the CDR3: TGTGCCGGCAGCTTGCTGCAGGGGTGGGGTGAGCATTTCTTC.

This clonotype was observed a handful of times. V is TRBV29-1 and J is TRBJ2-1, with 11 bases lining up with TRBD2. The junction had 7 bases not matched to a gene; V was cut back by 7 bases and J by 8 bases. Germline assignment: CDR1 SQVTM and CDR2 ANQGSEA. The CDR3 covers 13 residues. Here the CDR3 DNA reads TGCAGCGAGACTAGCGGGAAGCCCTATGAGCAGTTCTTC. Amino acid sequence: CSETSGKPYEQFF.

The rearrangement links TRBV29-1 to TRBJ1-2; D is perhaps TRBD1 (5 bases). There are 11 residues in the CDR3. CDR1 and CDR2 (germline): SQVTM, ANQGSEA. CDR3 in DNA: TGCAGTTCCTCAAGGGGCAGGGAGGAAACCTTC. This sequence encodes CSSSRGREETF.

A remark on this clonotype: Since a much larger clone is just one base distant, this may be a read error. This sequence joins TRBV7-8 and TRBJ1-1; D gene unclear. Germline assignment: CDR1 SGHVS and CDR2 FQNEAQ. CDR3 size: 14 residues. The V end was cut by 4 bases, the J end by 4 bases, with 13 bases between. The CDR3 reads CASSSRDRRTEAFF. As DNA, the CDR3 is TGTGCCAGCAGCTCGAGGGATCGCCGCACTGAAGCTTTCTTT.

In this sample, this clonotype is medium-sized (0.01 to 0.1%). CDR3 sequence: CSVEGPGRLQETQYF. Written as DNA, the CDR3 is TGCAGCGTTGAGGGACCCGGGAGGCTCCAAGAGACCCAGTACTTC. The chain has TRBV29-1 and TRBJ2-5, with 7 nucleotides matching TRBD2. The V and J ends lost 3 bases and 1 base, in that order; junction bases with no gene match: 8. The CDR3 covers 15 residues. Germline V gene data show CDR1 as SQVTM and CDR2 as ANQGSEA.

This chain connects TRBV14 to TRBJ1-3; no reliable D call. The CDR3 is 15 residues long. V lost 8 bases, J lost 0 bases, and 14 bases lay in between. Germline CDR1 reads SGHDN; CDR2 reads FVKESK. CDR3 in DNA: TGTGCCAGCCTCCATCGCGGATCCTCTGGAAACACCATATATTTT. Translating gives CASLHRGSSGNTIYF.